This paragraph covers one TCR beta chain sequence. The target of this receptor is not known. No clone much larger than this one lies a single base away; base qualities are absent. The data were taken from a study of CD8 T cells in Susac syndrome (dated by TCRdb to the late 2010s). With respect to the entire study: Of the Susac syndrome patients who were sequenced, 5 or 6 had clinically active disease and roughly eight were in clinical remission. The study used repertoire sequencing to test whether antigen drove CD8+ T cell activation and differentiation in Susac syndrome. At blood withdrawal, Susac syndrome patients were either therapy-naive, taking corticosteroids (in some cases with IVIg as well), or taking IVIg alone. CD8+ T cell repertoire clonality was compared between approximately 12 healthy donors, approximately 14 Susac syndrome patients and around 16 multiple sclerosis patients. Overall study outcomes, separate from this receptor: The number of individuals in the TCR sequencing and HLA analysis was acknowledged as relatively small. Looking at Susac-specific public clones, the researchers identified 15 to 20 in the total CD8+ repertoire and a few in the CD8+ TEMRA repertoire. CD8+ repertoires in Susac syndrome showed clonal expansion, which was highest in CD8+ TEMRA cells and was greater in clinically active patients than in remitting patients.

Taken from cysteine to phenylalanine, the CDR3 has 15 residues. The retained sequence is limited to the CDR3, 45 bases, with the frame set at the first base. CDR1 is given as SGHDT and CDR2 as YYEEEE, both from the germline V gene. V is pruned by 4 bases and J by 4 bases, leaving 6 bases of the junction without a gene match. RNA was extracted using the RNeasy kit, and roughly 0.5 to 1 ug of the RNA was reverse transcribed with random hexamers. TCR beta CDR3 regions were amplified with the immunoSEQ multiplex PCR assay covering 54 Vbeta and 13 Jbeta segments. To correct PCR amplification bias, a synthetic template baseline was used for both primer optimization and computational correction. In the authors' own workflow: Reads were assigned to V, D and J genes according to IMGT and analyzed in immunoSEQ Analyzer, with only productive sequences retained. Clonality was calculated as one minus the Shannon entropy normalized by log2 of the number of productive unique sequences. Public and private clones were assessed among the 100 most prevalent clones of each patient and control. A clone was defined as Susac-specific if it was absent from the healthy and MS cohorts, from approximately 980 published viral clones and from other ImmuneACCESS disease sequences. The public sequencing data were trimmed at Q25 with fastp and processed into clonotypes with MiXCR by TCRdb, which kept only in-frame beta chains. Each record represents a unique CDR3 protein, reported with the most common genes and DNA among its rows. These V and J calls rely on TCRdb rather than the paper's analysis. The table for this sample lists more than 95,000 distinct CDR3 sequences; around 94% of them were counted only once. Of the sample, around 0.2% is held by the ten largest clones.

Peripheral blood CD8+ and CD4+ T cells from healthy donors, Susac syndrome patients and multiple sclerosis patients were profiled by high-throughput TCR beta sequencing. The Susac syndrome patients fulfilled recently defined diagnostic criteria for definite or probable disease. Bulk CD8+ and CD4+ T cells were purified magnetically by negative isolation, whereas CD8+ TEMRA cells were enriched by FACS. Blood was collected in EDTA tubes and processed within 24 hours, with PBMCs isolated through density gradient centrifugation. PBMCs intended for TCR sequencing were cryopreserved in liquid nitrogen and were subsequently thawed in a 37 degrees C water bath. Purity of sorted or isolated CD4+, CD8+ and CD8+ TEMRA cells was at least 90%.

The rearranged chain carries TRBV5-6 and TRBJ2-7; TRBD1 agrees with 12 junctional bases. This clonotype was obtained from a human donor with Susac syndrome. The specimen was CD8+ T cells from PBMCs. Here is the DNA: TGTGCCAGCAGCGGGGCGGGACAGGGGGCATACGAGCAGTACTTC. Its translation is CASSGAGQGAYEQYF.